The 2 T cell receptor beta chains given below trace back to one sample, sequenced in a study of cytomegalovirus exposure and HLA in healthy donors. Both 60 Vbeta primers and 13 Jbeta primers went into the PCR. Here immunoSEQ multiplex PCR was the method, and the copy in TCRdb shows in-frame clones only, minus some. Of roughly 150,000 clones listed, just over 70% are singletons. Input material: PBMCs. The receptor source for this set is a man aged 18 to 30 in good health and CMV-seropositive.

V is TRBV6-6 and J is TRBJ1-2; weak D call: TRBD1 (5 bases). This CDR3 is built from 13 residues. CDR1 and CDR2 from the germline V gene are MNHNY and SVGAGI (reference sequence). V was cut by 5 bases and J by 6 bases, with 13 bases left in between. CDR3 in amino acids: CASSPIGANGYTF. The CDR3 coding sequence is TGTGCCAGCAGTCCTATAGGGGCCAATGGCTACACCTTC.

The gene calls are TRBV19 and TRBJ1-5; D is unresolved. Germline CDR1 LNHDA, CDR2 SQIVND (reference sequence). V was shortened by 2 bases and J by 5 bases, with 7 bases between the two germline ends. The CDR3 loop spans 13 amino acids. The CDR3 reads CASSIQAYQPQHF. The DNA for the CDR3 is TGTGCCAGTAGTATACAGGCGTATCAGCCCCAGCATTTT.